This T cell receptor (beta chain) appears in the sequencing data of a study of blood T cell repertoires in COVID-19. The authors' processing: Reference gene primer amplification gave estimated nucleated cell counts. The method was immunoSEQ multiplex PCR; TCRdb's version includes in-frame clones alone and lacks a portion of them. The DNA was the basis for D and trimming; V, J and clone size are from that table. The table shows about 58,000 clones, with around nine tenths occurring only once. This CDR3 has 17 residues. Germline CDR1 is LNHDA and CDR2 is SQIVND (reference sequence). Germline trimming cut 3 bases from V and 9 bases from J; bases unmatched to any gene: 12.

Sequenced sample: peripheral blood. The chain combines TRBV19 with TRBJ1-6; 9 nucleotides match TRBD1. The receptor was derived from a woman in her 70s with active COVID-19. CDR3 sequence (DNA): TGTGCCAGTAGTATCCTATTATCGGGACAGGGCGGTTCACCCCTCCACTTT. It codes for CASSILLSGQGGSPLHF. The whole variable domain, filled in from reference TRBV19 and TRBJ1-6, reads DGGITQSPKYLFRKEGQNVTLSCEQNLNHDAMYWYRQDPGQGLRLIYYSQIVNDFQKGDIAEGYSVSREKKESFPLTVTSAQKNPTAFYLCASSILLSGQGGSPLHFGNGTRLTVT.